This T cell receptor (beta chain) was captured by sequencing in a study of shared clonotypes between healthy human individuals. Clones were sequenced by immunoSEQ multiplex PCR, and TCRdb holds only the in-frame ones, with some missing. The sample carries approximately 1,000,000 clones, 70% to 80% recorded once. Per germline, CDR1 LNHNV and CDR2 YYDKDF (reference sequence). The CDR3 loop spans 17 amino acids. Trimming cost V 0 bases and J 0 bases, with 12 bases left between them. The receptor was derived from a man between 18 and 35 years old in good health. Some clones in this sample may be carry-over from other donors' samples. The V call is TRBV15, the J call TRBJ1-3; the D is unclear. The sequenced sample was memory CD4+ T cells from PBMCs. Subset here: CD45RA-negative fraction. The CDR3 loop is CATSRDSTRISGNTIYF. DNA for the CDR3: TGTGCCACCAGCAGAGATTCAACTAGGATCTCTGGAAACACCATATATTTT.